A selection of T cell receptor beta chains follows, all from one sample in a study of T cell responses to AZD1222 COVID-19 vaccine. The data were produced by immunoSEQ multiplex PCR, yet TCRdb's version contains in-frame clones alone and is incomplete. Here the sample spans 95,000 to 150,000 clones, 80% to 90% being singletons. Sequenced here: peripheral blood, sampled on day 0 of AZD1222 vaccination. Source of these receptors: an adult in good health. The CDR3 runs from the conserved cysteine through the conserved F or W. D genes are given only for firm matches. Size is stated for part of the rows, as once, few or many counts, or as a class when the clone is expanded.

V gene: TRBV28; D gene: NA; J gene: TRBJ1-5; clone size: NA; CDR3 DNA: TGTGCCAGCAGTCCTCTTATGCCCCTCTTTAGGGGGTCTAATCAGCCCCAGCATTTT; CDR3 protein: CASSPLMPLFRGSNQPQHF
V gene: TRBV5-1; D gene: TRBD2; J gene: TRBJ2-2; clone size: NA; CDR3 DNA: TGCGCCAGCAGCTTGGGCGGGACTAGCGTATACACCGGGGAGCTGTTTTTT; CDR3 protein: CASSLGGTSVYTGELFF
V gene: TRBV6-5; D gene: NA; J gene: TRBJ2-2; clone size: NA; CDR3 DNA: TGTGCCAGCATGCGCTCTTACACGAACACCGGGGAGCTGTTTTTT; CDR3 protein: CASMRSYTNTGELFF
V gene: TRBV28; D gene: TRBD1; J gene: TRBJ1-1; clone size: NA; CDR3 DNA: TGTGCCAGCAATCTTGCTGGGCAGGGGGGGACTGAAGCTTTCTTT; CDR3 protein: CASNLAGQGGTEAFF
V gene: TRBV23-1; D gene: NA; J gene: TRBJ2-3; clone size: NA; CDR3 DNA: TGCGCCAGCAACCAACAGCAGGGCCAGTATTTT; CDR3 protein: CASNQQQGQYF
V gene: TRBV7-7; D gene: NA; J gene: TRBJ2-7; clone size: NA; CDR3 DNA: TGTGCTAGCAGCTTAGCGTCTGGGAGCGCCTACGAGCAGTACTTC; CDR3 protein: CASSLASGSAYEQYF
V gene: TRBV6-5; D gene: NA; J gene: TRBJ2-1; clone size: NA; CDR3 DNA: TGTGCCAGCAGTTCGGCAGGTTTGGTTTATGAGCAGTTCTTC; CDR3 protein: CASSSAGLVYEQFF
V gene: TRBV4-2; D gene: NA; J gene: TRBJ2-1; clone size: NA; CDR3 DNA: TGTGCCAGCAGCCGAGGCGGGACTCTGAGCTCCTACAATGAGCAGTTCTTC; CDR3 protein: CASSRGGTLSSYNEQFF
V gene: TRBV4-1; D gene: TRBD2; J gene: TRBJ2-3; clone size: NA; CDR3 DNA: TGCGCCAGCAGCCAAGCCTTCCTACTAGCGGGATCAGATACGCAGTATTTT; CDR3 protein: CASSQAFLLAGSDTQYF
V gene: TRBV7-2; D gene: NA; J gene: TRBJ2-1; clone size: NA; CDR3 DNA: TGTGCCAGCAGCTTAGGTGCGAACAATGAGCAGTTCTTC; CDR3 protein: CASSLGANNEQFF
V gene: TRBV3-1/TRBV3-2; D gene: TRBD2; J gene: TRBJ2-3; clone size: NA; CDR3 DNA: TGTGCCAGCACACTAGCGGGAGGGCCCGGAGATACGCAGTATTTT; CDR3 protein: CASTLAGGPGDTQYF
V gene: TRBV7-2; D gene: NA; J gene: TRBJ2-1; clone size: NA; CDR3 DNA: TGTGCCAGCAGCGGAAACAATGAGCAGTTCTTC; CDR3 protein: CASSGNNEQFF
V gene: TRBV7-3; D gene: NA; J gene: TRBJ2-7; clone size: NA; CDR3 DNA: TGTGCCAGCAGCCCCCCAGGGACGCGGGAGCAGTACTTC; CDR3 protein: CASSPPGTREQYF
V gene: TRBV4-2; D gene: TRBD2; J gene: TRBJ2-5; clone size: NA; CDR3 DNA: TGTGCCAGCAGCCAGAGCTACGGGGGGCAAGAGACCCAGTACTTC; CDR3 protein: CASSQSYGGQETQYF
V gene: TRBV19; D gene: NA; J gene: TRBJ2-2; clone size: NA; CDR3 DNA: TGTGCCAGTAGTATTGGACAGAACACCGGGGAGCTGTTTTTT; CDR3 protein: CASSIGQNTGELFF
V gene: TRBV9; D gene: TRBD1; J gene: TRBJ1-2; clone size: NA; CDR3 DNA: TGTGCCAGCAGCGTCCGGGACAGAGCTAACTATGGCTACACCTTC; CDR3 protein: CASSVRDRANYGYTF
V gene: TRBV30; D gene: NA; J gene: TRBJ2-1; clone size: NA; CDR3 DNA: TGTGCCTGGAGTGTAGGGCAGGAGAACAATGAGCAGTTCTTC; CDR3 protein: CAWSVGQENNEQFF
V gene: TRBV7-2; D gene: TRBD2; J gene: TRBJ2-3; clone size: NA; CDR3 DNA: TGTGCCAGCAGCTTTCTAGCGGGGGGGGCAGATACGCAGTATTTT; CDR3 protein: CASSFLAGGADTQYF
V gene: TRBV12-5; D gene: NA; J gene: TRBJ1-5; clone size: NA; CDR3 DNA: TGTGCTAGTGGTTCCGGGGGCAATCAGCCCCAGCATTTT; CDR3 protein: CASGSGGNQPQHF
V gene: TRBV11-2; D gene: NA; J gene: TRBJ2-2; clone size: NA; CDR3 DNA: TGTGCCAGCAGCTTATCTCGGACAACCACCGGGGAGCTGTTTTTT; CDR3 protein: CASSLSRTTTGELFF
V gene: TRBV7-9; D gene: NA; J gene: TRBJ1-1; clone size: NA; CDR3 DNA: TGTGCCAGCAGCTTTTACGGGGGGGACACTGAAGCTTTCTTT; CDR3 protein: CASSFYGGDTEAFF
V gene: TRBV7-6; D gene: NA; J gene: TRBJ2-5; clone size: few; CDR3 DNA: TGTGCCAGCAGCTTAGCATGGCAGGGGATTCGAAAGACCCAGTACTTC; CDR3 protein: CASSLAWQGIRKTQYF
V gene: TRBV28; D gene: NA; J gene: TRBJ2-7; clone size: NA; CDR3 DNA: TGTGCCAGCGGGGTCAGCGGCACGGGGGAGCAGTACTTC; CDR3 protein: CASGVSGTGEQYF
V gene: TRBV4-1; D gene: NA; J gene: TRBJ2-1; clone size: NA; CDR3 DNA: TGCGCCAGCAGCCAAGCGGGTGGCTCCTACAATGAGCAGTTCTTC; CDR3 protein: CASSQAGGSYNEQFF
V gene: TRBV7-2; D gene: NA; J gene: TRBJ2-3; clone size: NA; CDR3 DNA: TGTGCCAGCAGCACAAGAAGGGGGGCGGGAGATACGCAGTATTTT; CDR3 protein: CASSTRRGAGDTQYF
V gene: TRBV7-2; D gene: NA; J gene: TRBJ1-2; clone size: NA; CDR3 DNA: TGTGCCAGCAGCTTGGGACCCCGATATGGCTACACCTTC; CDR3 protein: CASSLGPRYGYTF
V gene: TRBV3-1/TRBV3-2; D gene: NA; J gene: TRBJ2-7; clone size: NA; CDR3 DNA: TGTGCCAGCAGCCACTCCCCGAGCTCCTACGAGCAGTACTTC; CDR3 protein: CASSHSPSSYEQYF
V gene: TRBV18; D gene: NA; J gene: TRBJ2-3; clone size: NA; CDR3 DNA: TGTGCCAGCTCATTTTTCACAGATACGCAGTATTTT; CDR3 protein: CASSFFTDTQYF
V gene: TRBV30; D gene: NA; J gene: TRBJ1-4; clone size: NA; CDR3 DNA: TGTGCCTGGAGTTATGACGAAAAACTGTTTTTT; CDR3 protein: CAWSYDEKLFF
V gene: TRBV19; D gene: NA; J gene: TRBJ2-3; clone size: once; CDR3 DNA: TGTGCCAGTAGTATAGATTTCGGGGGGCAGGTTACAGATACGCAGTATTTT; CDR3 protein: CASSIDFGGQVTDTQYF
V gene: TRBV4-1; D gene: NA; J gene: TRBJ2-2; clone size: NA; CDR3 DNA: TGCGCCAGCAGCCCTCTGAGGTCGGGAGCCAACACCGGGGAGCTGTTTTTT; CDR3 protein: CASSPLRSGANTGELFF
V gene: TRBV19; D gene: NA; J gene: TRBJ2-7; clone size: NA; CDR3 DNA: TGTGCCAGTAGTACAGGGTCCAGCTCCTACGAGCAGTACTTC; CDR3 protein: CASSTGSSSYEQYF
V gene: TRBV5-6; D gene: NA; J gene: TRBJ1-1; clone size: NA; CDR3 DNA: TGTGCCAGCAGCTGGGGGACAATCAAGACTGAAGCTTTCTTT; CDR3 protein: CASSWGTIKTEAFF
V gene: TRBV7-3; D gene: NA; J gene: TRBJ2-5; clone size: NA; CDR3 DNA: TGTGCCAGCAGCCAGTCGAACCAGGAGACCCAGTACTTC; CDR3 protein: CASSQSNQETQYF
V gene: TRBV6-2/TRBV6-3; D gene: NA; J gene: TRBJ2-7; clone size: NA; CDR3 DNA: TGTGCCAGCAGTCTTACATCTCCCTCATACGAGCAGTACTTC; CDR3 protein: CASSLTSPSYEQYF
V gene: TRBV19; D gene: NA; J gene: TRBJ1-4; clone size: NA; CDR3 DNA: TGTGCCAGTAGCCCCGGACAGGAAAAACTGTTTTTT; CDR3 protein: CASSPGQEKLFF
V gene: TRBV7-2; D gene: NA; J gene: TRBJ1-5; clone size: NA; CDR3 DNA: TGTGCCAGCAGCCTAGCTTCGGGGGGAAACTATCAGCCCCAGCATTTT; CDR3 protein: CASSLASGGNYQPQHF
V gene: TRBV9; D gene: NA; J gene: TRBJ1-2; clone size: NA; CDR3 DNA: TGTGCCAGCAGCGACAACAGGGCTAACTATGGCTACACCTTC; CDR3 protein: CASSDNRANYGYTF
V gene: TRBV30; D gene: NA; J gene: TRBJ1-1; clone size: once; CDR3 DNA: TGTGCCTGGAGTGTCAATTGGGGTACAATTGAAGCTTTCTTT; CDR3 protein: CAWSVNWGTIEAFF
V gene: TRBV4-3; D gene: NA; J gene: TRBJ1-4; clone size: NA; CDR3 DNA: TGCGCCAGCAGCCAAGAGGACAGCGCCAATGAAAAACTGTTTTTT; CDR3 protein: CASSQEDSANEKLFF
V gene: TRBV10-1; D gene: NA; J gene: TRBJ2-4; clone size: NA; CDR3 DNA: TGCGCCAGCAGTGAGCTCTGTTATGGAGCCGGGCTCCAAGCCAAAAACATTCAGTACTTC; CDR3 protein: CASSELCYGAGLQAKNIQYF
V gene: TRBV5-6; D gene: NA; J gene: TRBJ1-2; clone size: NA; CDR3 DNA: TGTGCCAGCAGCGAATCAGGGGTAGCTAACTATGGCTACACCTTC; CDR3 protein: CASSESGVANYGYTF
V gene: TRBV12-3/TRBV12-4; D gene: NA; J gene: TRBJ2-1; clone size: NA; CDR3 DNA: TGTGCCAGCAGTTTAGGCACGCGATTTAAGCAGTTCTTC; CDR3 protein: CASSLGTRFKQFF
V gene: TRBV9; D gene: TRBD2; J gene: TRBJ2-1; clone size: NA; CDR3 DNA: TGTGCCAGCAGCGTAGCATCTAGCGGGGTGGGATACAATGAGCAGTTCTTC; CDR3 protein: CASSVASSGVGYNEQFF
V gene: TRBV9; D gene: NA; J gene: TRBJ2-7; clone size: NA; CDR3 DNA: TGTGCCAGCAGCCCCCGCCACGGAGGGGACTACGAGCAGTACTTC; CDR3 protein: CASSPRHGGDYEQYF
V gene: TRBV7-2; D gene: TRBD1; J gene: TRBJ1-6; clone size: NA; CDR3 DNA: TGTGCCAGCAGCTGGACAGGTAGAAATTCACCCCTCCACTTT; CDR3 protein: CASSWTGRNSPLHF
V gene: TRBV12-3/TRBV12-4; D gene: NA; J gene: TRBJ1-5; clone size: NA; CDR3 DNA: TGTGCCAGCAGTCTAGTTGGGCCCCAGCATTTT; CDR3 protein: CASSLVGPQHF
V gene: TRBV30; D gene: NA; J gene: TRBJ2-2; clone size: NA; CDR3 DNA: TGTGCCTGGAGTGTCTTGGCGACGAACACCGGGGAGCTGTTTTTT; CDR3 protein: CAWSVLATNTGELFF
V gene: TRBV7-2; D gene: TRBD1; J gene: TRBJ1-3; clone size: NA; CDR3 DNA: TGTGCCAGCAGCTTAGAGGGGGCCAACTCTGGAAACACCATATATTTT; CDR3 protein: CASSLEGANSGNTIYF
V gene: TRBV20-1; D gene: NA; J gene: TRBJ1-6; clone size: NA; CDR3 DNA: TGCAGTGCTAGTAATATGAGAAATTCACCCCTCCACTTT; CDR3 protein: CSASNMRNSPLHF
V gene: TRBV28; D gene: NA; J gene: TRBJ2-7; clone size: few; CDR3 DNA: TGTGCCAGCAGTTTCTATGCGCCTAGTGAGGACGAGCAGTACTTC; CDR3 protein: CASSFYAPSEDEQYF
V gene: TRBV5-6; D gene: NA; J gene: TRBJ1-2; clone size: NA; CDR3 DNA: TGTGCCAGCAGCGGGACCGCCCGCTATGGCTACACCTTC; CDR3 protein: CASSGTARYGYTF
V gene: TRBV19; D gene: NA; J gene: TRBJ2-7; clone size: NA; CDR3 DNA: TGTGCCAGTAGTGCCATAGACAGTTCCTACGAGCAGTACTTC; CDR3 protein: CASSAIDSSYEQYF
V gene: TRBV4-1; D gene: TRBD2; J gene: TRBJ2-5; clone size: NA; CDR3 DNA: TGCGCCAGCAGCACGGGACTAGCGGGAGTTTGGCAAGAGACCCAGTACTTC; CDR3 protein: CASSTGLAGVWQETQYF
V gene: TRBV19; D gene: NA; J gene: TRBJ1-5; clone size: NA; CDR3 DNA: TGTGCCAGTAGTATCGGCGAAGGTCTGTGGGGGAGCAATCAGCCCCAGCATTTT; CDR3 protein: CASSIGEGLWGSNQPQHF
V gene: TRBV4-3; D gene: NA; J gene: TRBJ1-4; clone size: NA; CDR3 DNA: TGCGCCAGCAGCCAAGATTTAAGGGGCCTCGGTGAAAAACTGTTTTTT; CDR3 protein: CASSQDLRGLGEKLFF
V gene: TRBV4-2; D gene: TRBD1; J gene: TRBJ1-5; clone size: NA; CDR3 DNA: TGTGCCAGCAGCCAGCAACAGGGGGTCGGGAATCAGCCCCAGCATTTT; CDR3 protein: CASSQQQGVGNQPQHF
V gene: TRBV1; D gene: NA; J gene: TRBJ2-2; clone size: NA; CDR3 DNA: NA; CDR3 protein: CTSSQERLELAGYICGELFF
V gene: TRBV7-2; D gene: NA; J gene: TRBJ2-5; clone size: NA; CDR3 DNA: TGTGCCAGCAGCTTCTTTGCGCCTGAGGAGACCCAGTACTTC; CDR3 protein: CASSFFAPEETQYF